This paragraph reports one T cell receptor beta chain. This clone's antigen is unknown. No per-base quality is available; no much larger clone lies one base away. V lost 6 bases and J lost 5 bases, and the count of bases not matched to a germline gene is 7. There are 14 amino acids in the CDR3, from cysteine to phenylalanine inclusive. Just CDR3 DNA is preserved here, 42 bases in frame from base 1. CDR1 SNHLY and CDR2 FYNNEI are derived from the germline V gene. The source of the sample is a study of cytomegalovirus exposure and HLA in healthy donors (dated by TCRdb to about 2017). In the study overall: According to a later analysis, one platform produced both the 100 to 150 validation repertoires and the 700 or so repertoires of the first cohort. The study was designed to test whether signatures of past pathogen exposure could be identified by cataloging public T cell receptors. In addition to the first cohort of 500 to 850 subjects, a separate validation cohort of approximately 120 different subjects was used. The study combined high-throughput TCR immunosequencing, statistical association of individual TCRs with disease status, and machine learning to predict cytomegalovirus infection status.

Beyond this particular receptor, the publication reports: Most TCR sequences were observed very rarely across donors, whereas some public TCRs were present in many individuals. Of the cluster scores, 94% were above 0 in a later analysis, which found that TCRs clustered in the first cohort also tended to co-occur in the 120 validation repertoires. The authors suggested that the approach could potentially be generalized to other disease states and immunological phenotypes. A total of fewer than 200 TCR beta chains were listed by the study as associated with cytomegalovirus. In vitro tests confirmed that a few of the cytomegalovirus-associated TCR beta chains recognize cytomegalovirus antigens. The classifier was reported to diagnose cytomegalovirus status with high specificity and sensitivity in both the original cohort and the validation cohort. A later analysis had no HLA typing for the validation cohort, so co-occurrence there was scored across all 110 or so repertoires.

The method was the immunoSEQ multiplex PCR assay. The study's processing was this. To diagnose cytomegalovirus status from the catalog of TCR beta chain sequences, a statistical classification framework was built. This is the immuneACCESS table as TCRdb keeps it, with only in-frame sequences that have V and J called. A part of the clones is gone; compared with another copy, unresolved V genes explain less than half, and the rest is unexplained. The V and J calls and clone size come from that table; D and trimming were worked out from the DNA. This sample comprises over 150,000 clones, approximately 86% of them detected only once. The top ten constitute more than 2% of the sample. Donors formed part of the validation cohort, which comprised 120 subjects and was distinct from the first cohort of 550 to 850 subjects.

The TCR comes from a woman in her late teens or twenties in good health and CMV-seronegative. The sequenced sample was PBMCs. The rearranged chain carries TRBV2 and TRBJ1-1, with 9 central nucleotides matching TRBD1. The DNA sequence is as follows: TGTGCCAGCAGCACGGGACAGGGCGAAACTGAAGCTTTCTTT. Its protein reads: CASSTGQGETEAFF.